This TCR beta chain appears in the sequencing data of a study of lymphopenia after photon versus proton radiotherapy. As to this clone: Its specificity is unknown.

Study outcomes and limitations: After lymphocyte nadir, photon-treated repertoires showed oligoclonal expansion, especially CD8+ Temra. Survival link was tested only in deceased patients; proton benefit remains a possibility. Larger post-nadir TCR diversity loss correlated inversely with survival in deceased patients.

J gave up 0 bases and V 0 bases, and 6 bases lay outside the gene matches. The germline gives CDR1 GTSNPN, CDR2 SVGIG (reference sequence). This CDR3 has 17 amino acids. TCRdb keeps only in-frame clones here, not all; method: immunoSEQ multiplex PCR. The sample lists about 20,000 clones; 92% were seen once. The sequence was obtained from a woman aged 40 to 50 with cholangiocarcinoma. The V gene is TRBV30, the J gene TRBJ2-3; 10 nucleotides line up with TRBD2. The source was peripheral blood, collected from a patient treated with photon-based radiotherapy. The DNA for the CDR3 is TGTGCCTGGAGTGTACCTAGCGGGGGTTCTAGCACAGATACGCAGTATTTT. Protein: CAWSVPSGGSSTDTQYF. Supplemented by reference TRBV30 and TRBJ2-3, the full variable domain reads SQTIHQWPATLVQPVGSPLSLECTVEGTSNPNLYWYRQAAGRGLQLLFYSVGIGQISSEVPQNLSASRPQDRQFILSSKKLLLSDSGFYLCAWSVPSGGSSTDTQYFGPGTRLTVL.